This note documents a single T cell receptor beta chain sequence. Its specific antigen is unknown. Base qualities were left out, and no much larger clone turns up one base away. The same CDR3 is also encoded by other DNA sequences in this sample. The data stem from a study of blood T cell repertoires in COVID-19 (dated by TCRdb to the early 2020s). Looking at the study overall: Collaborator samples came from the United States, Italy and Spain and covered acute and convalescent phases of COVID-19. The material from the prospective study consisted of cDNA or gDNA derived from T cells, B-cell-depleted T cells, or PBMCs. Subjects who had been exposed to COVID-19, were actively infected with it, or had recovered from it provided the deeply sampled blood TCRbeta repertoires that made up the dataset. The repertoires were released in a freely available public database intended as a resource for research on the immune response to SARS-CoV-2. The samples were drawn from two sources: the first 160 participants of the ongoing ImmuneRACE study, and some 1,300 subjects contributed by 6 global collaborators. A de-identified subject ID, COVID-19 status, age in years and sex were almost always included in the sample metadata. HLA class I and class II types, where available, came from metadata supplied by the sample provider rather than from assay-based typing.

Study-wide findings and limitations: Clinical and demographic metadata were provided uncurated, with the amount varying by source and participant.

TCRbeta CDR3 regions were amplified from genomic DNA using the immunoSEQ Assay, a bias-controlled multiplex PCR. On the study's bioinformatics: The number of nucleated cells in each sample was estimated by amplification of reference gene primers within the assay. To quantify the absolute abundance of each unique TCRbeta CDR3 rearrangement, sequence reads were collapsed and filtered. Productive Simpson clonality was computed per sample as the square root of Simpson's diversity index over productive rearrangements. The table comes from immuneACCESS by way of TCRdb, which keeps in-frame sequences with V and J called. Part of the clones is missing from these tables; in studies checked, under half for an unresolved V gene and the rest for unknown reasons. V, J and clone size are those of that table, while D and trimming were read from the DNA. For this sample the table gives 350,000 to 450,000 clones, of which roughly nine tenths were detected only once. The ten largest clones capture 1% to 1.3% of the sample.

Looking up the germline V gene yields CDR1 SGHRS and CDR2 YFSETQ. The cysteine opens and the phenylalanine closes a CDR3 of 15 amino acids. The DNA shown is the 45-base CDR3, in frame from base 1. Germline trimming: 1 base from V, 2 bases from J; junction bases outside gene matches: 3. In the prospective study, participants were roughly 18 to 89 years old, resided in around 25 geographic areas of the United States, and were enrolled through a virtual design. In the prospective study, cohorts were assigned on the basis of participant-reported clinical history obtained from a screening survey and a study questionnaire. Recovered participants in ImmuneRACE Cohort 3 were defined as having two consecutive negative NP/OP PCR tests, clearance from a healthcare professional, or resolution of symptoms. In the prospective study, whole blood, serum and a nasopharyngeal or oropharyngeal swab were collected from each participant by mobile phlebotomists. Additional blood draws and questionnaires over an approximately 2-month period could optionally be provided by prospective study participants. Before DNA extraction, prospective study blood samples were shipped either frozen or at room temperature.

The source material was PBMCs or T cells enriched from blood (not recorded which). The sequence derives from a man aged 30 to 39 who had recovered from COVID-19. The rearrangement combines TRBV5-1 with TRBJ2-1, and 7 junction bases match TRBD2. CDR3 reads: CASSLSGGPYNEQFF. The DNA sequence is TGCGCCAGCAGCTTGTCGGGAGGACCCTACAATGAGCAGTTCTTC.